The 5 T cell receptor beta chains below come from one sample, sequenced in a study of cytomegalovirus exposure and HLA in healthy donors. Primers for the PCR totalled 60 Vbeta and 13 Jbeta. Generated by immunoSEQ multiplex PCR, the TCRdb table keeps only in-frame clones and is missing some. This sample has roughly 100,000 clones, with more than 65% found just once. Input material: PBMCs. The receptors were gathered from a woman in her fifties or sixties in good health and CMV-seropositive.

This clone was observed a handful of times. The chain uses TRBV27 and TRBJ1-5; 9 bases fit TRBD1. After removal of 4 bases from V and 6 bases from J, the junction contained 10 bases not matched to a gene. The CDR3 totals 16 residues. The germline V gene has CDR1 MNHEY and CDR2 SMNVEV (reference sequence). The CDR3 loop is CASSSSPQGAFQPQHF. CDR3 nucleotides: TGTGCCAGCAGTTCCTCACCACAGGGGGCGTTTCAGCCCCAGCATTTT.

The chain links TRBV5-1 to TRBJ2-7; 8 nucleotides line up with TRBD2. Trimming at V came to 2 bases and at J to 3 bases, leaving 4 bases not matched to a gene. Germline values: CDR1 SGHRS, CDR2 YFSETQ. CDR3 size: 14 residues. In nucleotides, the CDR3 is TGCGCCAGCAGCTTCGGGGGGGCTCTCTACGAGCAGTACTTC. Translated: CASSFGGALYEQYF.

This clone was picked up one time. The chain links TRBV7-6 to TRBJ2-7; the match to TRBD2 covers 7 bases. Germline loops: CDR1 SGHVS, CDR2 FNYEAQ. The CDR3 length is 16 residues. After removal of 0 bases from V and 7 bases from J, the junction contained 12 bases not matched to a gene. CDR3 sequence: CASSLAAGGGASEQYF. The CDR3 DNA sequence: TGTGCCAGCAGCTTAGCCGCAGGCGGGGGAGCGTCTGAGCAGTACTTC.

The rearrangement joins TRBV2 to TRBJ1-1; 12 bases agree with TRBD1. V dropped 4 bases and J dropped 3; count of bases not matched to a gene: 3. The CDR3 runs to 15 residues. The germline CDR1 and CDR2 sequences are SNHLY and FYNNEI. CDR3 in DNA: TGTGCCAGCAGTGGGGACAGGGGGCGGGACACTGAAGCTTTCTTT. It translates to CASSGDRGRDTEAFF. The full variable domain, completed using reference TRBV2 and TRBJ1-1, is EPEVTQTPSHQVTQMGQEVILRCVPISNHLYFYWYRQILGQKVEFLVSFYNNEISEKSEIFDDQFSVERPDGSNFTLKIRSTKLEDSAMYFCASSGDRGRDTEAFFGQGTRLTVV.

The rearrangement uses TRBV19 and TRBJ1-2; TRBD1 matches 8 bases. This CDR3 has 14 residues. Trimming took 5 bases from V and 8 from J; bases not matched to a gene: 10. Germline values: CDR1 LNHDA, CDR2 SQIVND (reference sequence). CDR3 in DNA: TGTGCCAGTAGTTATCTCACAGGGGGTTTGGGCTACACCTTC. As protein: CASSYLTGGLGYTF.